A selection of T cell receptor beta chains follows, all from one sample in a study of blood T cell repertoires in COVID-19. TCRdb keeps only in-frame clones here, not all; method: immunoSEQ multiplex PCR. The sample comprises roughly 250,000 clones, about 91% of which are singletons, and 2.5% to 3% rests with the top ten. The sequenced sample consisted of PBMCs or T cells enriched from blood (not recorded which). These receptors were obtained from a woman in her thirties with acute COVID-19. Both conserved end residues are part of each CDR3.

V | CDR3
TRBV7-9 | CATGRAPYDGYTF
TRBV6-5 | CASSNQGPDTQYF
TRBV3-1/TRBV3-2 | CASSQQGTWASDEQFF
TRBV29-1 | CSLKSRRGTEAFF
TRBV4-3 | CASSQAGSTEAFF
TRBV7-9 | CASSTPGGGYEQYF
TRBV3-1/TRBV3-2 | CASSQDPAGVETQYF
TRBV29-1 | CSAGGLGNAIYF
TRBV7-9 | CASSSSSWAGYTF
TRBV6-5 | CASSYGRGMGYGYTF